The 28 T cell receptor beta chains given below trace back to one sample, sequenced in a study of blood T cell repertoires in COVID-19. The repertoire was sequenced with immunoSEQ multiplex PCR; TCRdb's copy has only in-frame clones and lacks some. Here the sample spans some 220,000 clones, over 70% being singletons. The sequenced sample was peripheral blood. These receptors were taken from a woman aged 70-85 years with acute or convalescent COVID-19.

V gene TRBV27 combines with J gene TRBJ2-1; D gene uncertain. CDR1 MNHEY and CDR2 SMNVEV come from the germline V gene (reference sequence). The CDR3 is 14 residues long. V dropped 2 bases and J dropped 2 bases, with 7 bases sitting between them. The chain's CDR3 is CASSLLDTYNEQFF. CDR3 in DNA: TGTGCCAGCAGTTTACTCGACACCTACAATGAGCAGTTCTTC.

The chain recombines TRBV11-1 with TRBJ1-1, with 7 bases fitting TRBD1. Germline V gene sequence: CDR1 SGHAT, CDR2 FQDESV (reference sequence). V shed 1 base and J 5 bases; nucleotides not matched to a gene: 4. There are 14 residues in the CDR3. The CDR3 here is CASSLEGGLTEAFF. DNA of the CDR3: TGTGCCAGCAGCTTAGAAGGGGGCCTAACTGAAGCTTTCTTT.

The gene calls are TRBV5-6 and TRBJ2-1; 7 bases are a match to TRBD1. The length of the CDR3 is 15 residues. Germline V gene sequence: CDR1 SGHDT, CDR2 YYEEEE. J lost 2 bases, V lost 4 bases, and 6 bases had no gene match. This CDR3 is CASSRTGEPYNEQFF. DNA for the CDR3: TGTGCCAGCAGCAGGACAGGTGAACCCTACAATGAGCAGTTCTTC.

This clone occurred once. The V call is TRBV23-1, the J call TRBJ2-2; a possible D gene is TRBD1 (5 bases). TRBV23-1 is an ORF; its function is uncertain. Trimming stripped 4 bases from V and 7 bases from J, with 16 bases between. The CDR3 runs 15 residues. CDR3: CASSPRDKGDGELFF. The DNA for the CDR3 is TGCGCCAGCAGTCCCAGGGATAAAGGAGACGGGGAGCTGTTTTTT.

The V gene is TRBV4-1, the J gene TRBJ2-2; 8 bases are a match to TRBD1. Per the germline V gene, CDR1 is MGHRA and CDR2 is YSYEKL. V trimming: 2 bases; J trimming: 2 bases; junction bases outside the gene matches: 16. The CDR3 has 20 residues. CDR3 sequence reads: CASSQQNGRGHHKNTGELFF. As DNA, the CDR3 is TGCGCCAGCAGCCAACAAAATGGCAGGGGGCATCACAAAAACACCGGGGAGCTGTTTTTT.

The CDR3 sequence: CASSPGNTQYF. The CDR3 bases are TGTGCCAGCAGTCCCGGGAATACGCAGTATTTT. The genes are TRBV6-5 and TRBJ2-3; tentative D call: TRBD2 (5 bases). The germline gives CDR1 MNHEY, CDR2 SVGAGI. V gave up 5 bases and J gave up 7 bases, with 7 bases separating them. The CDR3 spans 11 residues.

The chain uses TRBV30 and TRBJ1-5; TRBD1 matches 9 bases. CDR1 and CDR2 from the germline V gene are GTSNPN and SVGIG (reference sequence). J gave up 6 bases and V 1 base, and 1 base lay outside the gene matches. The CDR3 runs to 13 residues. The CDR3 loop is CAWSGQGVQPQHF. CDR3 nucleotide sequence: TGTGCCTGGAGTGGACAGGGGGTTCAGCCCCAGCATTTT.

This clone was counted a single time. J is TRBJ2-4 and V is TRBV6-5; TRBD2 agrees at 7 bases. Losses at the gene ends were 0 bases for V and 2 bases for J; bases not matched to a gene: 4. The germline V gene encodes CDR1 MNHEY and CDR2 SVGAGI. The CDR3 loop spans 16 amino acids. CDR3 protein: CASSYSYGGTKNIQYF. For the CDR3, the DNA is TGTGCCAGCAGTTACTCGTACGGGGGGACCAAAAACATTCAGTACTTC.

The chain joins TRBV28 to TRBJ1-2; possible D gene TRBD1, 6 bases. Germline assignment: CDR1 MDHEN and CDR2 SYDVKM. The CDR3 loop spans 12 amino acids. Trimming took off 10 bases at V and 1 base at J, with 10 bases between the two ends. As DNA, the CDR3 is TGTGCCACCGGGACACTTAACTATGGCTACACCTTC. This sequence encodes CATGTLNYGYTF.

In its sample, this clone was seen once. V is TRBV5-6 and J is TRBJ2-7; D is uncertain. Germline CDR1 SGHDT, CDR2 YYEEEE. This CDR3 contains 12 residues. V lost 4 bases and J 1 base, leaving 6 bases between the germline ends. As DNA, the CDR3 is TGTGCCAGCAGCCACTATTCCTACGAGCAGTACTTC. Translating it yields CASSHYSYEQYF.

This clone was seen just once. The J gene is TRBJ1-1, the V gene TRBV14, with 7 nucleotides matching TRBD1. V lost 6 bases, J lost 3 bases, and 4 bases stayed unmatched. Germline loops: CDR1 SGHDN, CDR2 FVKESK. This CDR3 contains 13 residues. The CDR3 is CASSRQGDTEAFF. CDR3 DNA sequence: TGTGCCAGCAGTCGACAGGGAGACACTGAAGCTTTCTTT.

The CDR3 sequence: CASRRTTSTDTQYF. Here the CDR3 DNA reads TGTGCCAGCCGTAGGACTACCAGCACAGATACGCAGTATTTT. The rearrangement uses TRBV2 and TRBJ2-3; D might be TRBD2 (6 bases). The CDR3 has 14 amino acids. Germline CDR1 is SNHLY and CDR2 is FYNNEI. V lost 8 bases and J lost 0, with 12 bases in between.

This chain joins TRBV5-1 and TRBJ2-5, with D uncertain. The CDR3 is 13 residues long. V was trimmed by 0 bases and J by 5 bases, leaving 8 bases between them. Germline V CDR1 and CDR2: SGHRS, YFSETQ. In DNA form, the CDR3 reads TGCGCCAGCAGCTTGGGCGGTGTTGAGACCCAGTACTTC. Protein sequence: CASSLGGVETQYF.

The CDR3 nucleotides are TGTGCCACCAGCACGGACAGGGCTACAGATACGCAGTATTTT. Protein sequence: CATSTDRATDTQYF. The genes are TRBV15 and TRBJ2-3; 8 bases match TRBD1. J lost 3 bases, V lost 4 bases, and 3 bases had no gene match. The CDR3 covers 14 residues. The germline V gene has CDR1 LNHNV and CDR2 YYDKDF (reference sequence).

The chain joins TRBV12-5 to TRBJ1-2, with 10 nucleotides matching TRBD1. Germline V gene data show CDR1 as LGHNT and CDR2 as FRNRAP. CDR3 size: 12 residues. With 5 bases clipped from V and 10 bases from J, the junction kept 4 bases outside the gene matches. The CDR3, as DNA: TGTGCTAGTGGTACCGGGACAGGGGACTACACCTTC. As protein: CASGTGTGDYTF.

The chain couples TRBV5-6 to TRBJ1-1; weak D call: TRBD1 (6 bases). Germline V gene data show CDR1 as SGHDT and CDR2 as YYEEEE. Trimming cost V 3 bases and J 0 bases, with 21 bases left between them. The CDR3 runs 18 residues. The CDR3: CASSSRTGGLGMNTEAFF. In DNA form, the CDR3 reads TGTGCCAGCAGCTCACGGACGGGGGGGCTGGGGATGAACACTGAAGCTTTCTTT.

The chain links TRBV10-3 to TRBJ2-1, with 7 bases identical to TRBD1. With 3 bases clipped from V and 6 bases from J, the junction kept 5 bases outside the gene matches. This CDR3 is built from 14 residues. Germline-derived CDR1 and CDR2 are ENHRY and SYGVKD. The DNA for the CDR3 is TGTGCCATCAGTGAAACAGGGGAATTCAATGAGCAGTTCTTC. Translation gives CAISETGEFNEQFF.

The chain employs TRBV9 and TRBJ2-3, with unresolved D. The CDR3 covers 17 residues. Germline CDR1 is SGDLS and CDR2 is YYNGEE. Trimming removed 0 bases at V and 0 bases at J, with 14 bases between. CDR3 sequence reads: CASSVGRSYTSTDTQYF. The CDR3 nucleotides are TGTGCCAGCAGCGTAGGCCGGAGCTACACTAGCACAGATACGCAGTATTTT.

The rearrangement uses TRBV5-5 and TRBJ1-1, with TRBD1 identical over 7 bases. Germline V gene lookup returns CDR1 SGHKS and CDR2 YYEKEE (reference sequence). The CDR3 sequence is 16 residues long. With 0 bases clipped from V and 0 bases from J, the junction kept 5 bases outside the gene matches. For the CDR3, the DNA is TGTGCCAGCAGCTTGGTACCGGGACAGCTGAACACTGAAGCTTTCTTT. Protein product: CASSLVPGQLNTEAFF. Using reference TRBV5-5 and TRBJ1-1 for the parts outside the CDR3, the full variable domain is DAGVTQSPTHLIKTRGQQVTLRCSPISGHKSVSWYQQVLGQGPQFIFQYYEKEERGRGNFPDRFSARQFPNYSSELNVNALLLGDSALYLCASSLVPGQLNTEAFFGQGTRLTVV.

The V and J genes are TRBV27 and TRBJ1-2; a weak D match, TRBD1 (5 bases). Germline assignment: CDR1 MNHEY and CDR2 SMNVEV (reference sequence). The CDR3 has 14 amino acids. The V end lost 0 bases, the J end lost 4 bases, and 9 bases lay between the germline ends. CDR3 sequence (DNA): TGTGCCAGCAGTTTATCGGGGCAACCCTATGGCTACACCTTC. It is translated as CASSLSGQPYGYTF.

The chain links TRBV5-1 to TRBJ1-4, with D possibly being TRBD1 (6 bases). The CDR3 sequence is 14 residues long. The ends were cut back, 4 bases at V and 7 bases at J, with 14 bases in the middle. The germline V gene has CDR1 SGHRS and CDR2 YFSETQ. The CDR3: CASSPSGTSEKLFF. The CDR3 bases are TGCGCCAGCAGCCCCAGTGGGACAAGTGAAAAACTGTTTTTT.

The CDR3: CASSLRAGGPYEQYF. CDR3 coding DNA: TGTGCCAGCAGCTTACGGGCGGGGGGGCCGTACGAGCAGTACTTC. This chain uses TRBV7-3 with TRBJ2-7; 9 positions match TRBD2. The V gene's germline CDR1 is SGHTA and CDR2 FQGTGA. V trimming: 2 bases; J trimming: 4 bases; junction bases outside the gene matches: 6. The CDR3 extends over 15 amino acids.

The chain is built from TRBV12-3 or TRBV12-4 and TRBJ2-1, with 7 bases aligning to TRBD1. J lost 6 bases, V lost 8 bases, and 7 bases had no gene match. The length of the CDR3 is 13 residues. The CDR3 DNA reads as TGTGCCAGCCTTACCAGACAGGGCAATGAGCAGTTCTTC. The encoded protein is CASLTRQGNEQFF.

The rearrangement links TRBV2 to TRBJ2-2; 8 bases match TRBD1. The CDR3 runs 14 residues. Germline assignment: CDR1 SNHLY and CDR2 FYNNEI. Trimming at V came to 5 bases and at J to 4 bases, leaving 3 bases not matched to a gene. CDR3 DNA sequence: TGTGCCAGCAGTTGGACAGGGCCCACCGGGGAGCTGTTTTTT. This encodes CASSWTGPTGELFF.

This clone was recorded once. The chain is built from TRBV7-8 and TRBJ2-1; the D is unclear. V lost 1 base to trimming and J lost 5 bases, with 6 bases between them. Germline values: CDR1 SGHVS, CDR2 FQNEAQ. The CDR3 extends over 13 amino acids. DNA of the CDR3: TGTGCCAGCAGCTTAGGACTTAACAATGAGCAGTTCTTC. Translating gives CASSLGLNNEQFF.

The chain has TRBV4-1 and TRBJ2-1, with TRBD2 matching over 7 bases. The germline CDR1 and CDR2 sequences are MGHRA and YSYEKL. V shed 3 bases and J 9 bases; nucleotides not matched to a gene: 14. The length of the CDR3 is 16 residues. CDR3 in DNA: TGCGCCAGCAGCCAGGTGTCCCGGGACTACTTTTGTGAGCAGTTCTTC. Translating it yields CASSQVSRDYFCEQFF.

The J gene is TRBJ1-1, the V gene TRBV9; D might be TRBD1 (5 bases). The germline V gene encodes CDR1 SGDLS and CDR2 YYNGEE. CDR3 length: 14 amino acids. Trimming stripped 0 bases from V and 4 bases from J, with 10 bases between. The CDR3 protein is CASSVGNRSTEAFF. For the CDR3, the DNA is TGTGCCAGCAGCGTAGGAAACAGGAGCACTGAAGCTTTCTTT.

V and J are TRBV2 and TRBJ2-7, with D tentatively TRBD1 (5 bases). Germline CDR1 and CDR2: SNHLY and FYNNEI. V lost 6 bases and J 4 bases, leaving 16 bases between the germline ends. The CDR3 consists of 14 residues. The CDR3 sequence: CASRAQGITYEQYF. DNA of the CDR3: TGTGCCAGCAGGGCCCAGGGCATAACTTACGAGCAGTACTTC.